This TCR beta chain stems from a study of T-cell reconstitution after alpha-beta-depleted transplantation in children. Whole-study results and caveats: Diversity of TCRbeta at day 60 was high in some patients, arising from surviving recipient T cells and thymic progenitors. Roughly two months post-transplant, alpha-beta T cells reportedly originated from several hundred graft clones that had expanded. Newly produced T cells mostly accounted for T-cell counts and diversity one year post-transplant.

CDR3 size: 15 residues. CDR1 is SQVTM, CDR2 ANQGSEA, per germline. V lost 5 bases and J 0 bases, leaving 15 bases between the germline ends. This clonotype has more than one count but fewer than ten. Its antigen is unknown. Unique molecular identifiers were used to barcode this TCRbeta library. MiXCR was run by TCRdb on the PCR reads, yielding one entry per CDR3 protein. The sample shows 300,000 to 350,000 distinct CDR3 sequences, around 16% of them seen only once. Sequencing used PBMCs, mostly from graft donor cells, obtained 360 days after TCRalphabeta/CD19-depleted stem cell transplant. The rearrangement links TRBV29-1 to TRBJ2-3; no firm D call. The sequence came from a male patient aged 2-10 years who had a stem cell transplant for acute lymphoblastic leukemia, so the T cells may come from the graft donor. CDR3 sequence (DNA): TGCAGCGTTAAGGGTCCCTTTCCAAGCACAGATACGCAGTATTTT. Amino acid sequence: CSVKGPFPSTDTQYF.